These T cell receptor beta chains were read from a single sample in a study of cytomegalovirus exposure and HLA in healthy donors. Repertoires were generated with immunoSEQ multiplex PCR, while TCRdb's copy carries only in-frame clones and drops some. The sample lists tens of thousands of clones, 65% to 85% occurring once. The source material was PBMCs. The source is a woman between 50 and 59 years old in good health and CMV-seronegative. The CDR3 runs from the conserved cysteine through the conserved F or W. The D gene is left open where the match is weak. The size of a clone is reported for some rows only, either as once, few or many, or as a class for expanded clones.

J	V	size	D	DNA	CDR3
TRBJ2-2	TRBV6-4	.	.	TGTGCCAGCAGTGCGCCCCGGGAAACGAACACCGGGGAGCTGTTTTTT	CASSAPRETNTGELFF
TRBJ1-2	TRBV30	.	.	TGTGCCTGGAGCCTCAGGTTTGAAGACTATGGCTACACCTTC	CAWSLRFEDYGYTF
TRBJ2-5	TRBV5-1	.	.	TGCGCCAGCAGCTTGGTGTCACAGGGTAGAGAGACCCAGTACTTC	CASSLVSQGRETQYF
TRBJ2-1	TRBV2	.	TRBD2	TGTGCCAGCAGTGAGGCGGCTAGCGGGGGAACTGAGCAGTTCTTC	CASSEAASGGTEQFF
TRBJ2-5	TRBV21-1	.	.	TGTGCCAGCAGCACTCACAGGGCCAGAGAGACCCAGTACTTC	CASSTHRARETQYF
TRBJ1-2	TRBV29-1	.	TRBD1	TGCAGCGTTGAAGATTGGCAGGGGGCTCAGGGCTACACCTTC	CSVEDWQGAQGYTF
TRBJ2-3	TRBV5-1	.	.	TGCGCCAGCAGCTTCGGGGACACAGATACGCAGTATTTT	CASSFGDTDTQYF
TRBJ2-3	TRBV18	.	.	TGTGCCAGCTCAAGTAGACAGGGCACAGATACGCAGTATTTT	CASSSRQGTDTQYF
TRBJ2-7	TRBV2	.	TRBD1	TGTGCCAGCCTAGGACAGGTTTCCTACGAGCAGTACTTC	CASLGQVSYEQYF
TRBJ1-1	TRBV11-1	.	.	TGTGCCAGCAGCTTCGGGAGGGGCGACACTGAAGCTTTCTTT	CASSFGRGDTEAFF
TRBJ1-1	TRBV28	.	.	TGTGCCAGCAGTTTAAAGCAGAACACTGAAGCTTTCTTT	CASSLKQNTEAFF
TRBJ1-3	TRBV5-4	.	TRBD1	TGTGCCAGCAGCCGACAGGGGGTCGGAAACACCATATATTTT	CASSRQGVGNTIYF
TRBJ2-1	TRBV5-4	.	TRBD1	TGTGCCAGCAGCCTTTATGGACAGGGCTACAATGAGCAGTTCTTC	CASSLYGQGYNEQFF
TRBJ1-3	TRBV7-9	.	TRBD1	TGTGCCAGCAGCTCGTCCGGGGGACAGTTCTCTGGAAACACCATATATTTT	CASSSSGGQFSGNTIYF
TRBJ1-1	TRBV18	.	.	TGTGCCAGCTCACTTGACAGCGTAAACACTGAAGCTTTCTTT	CASSLDSVNTEAFF
TRBJ1-1	TRBV29-1	.	.	TGCAGCGTTGAAGACAGGGGCACTGAAGCTTTCTTT	CSVEDRGTEAFF
TRBJ1-1	TRBV5-1	.	.	TGCGCCAGCAGCTTGGCCGGGGTTGGCACTGAAGCTTTCTTT	CASSLAGVGTEAFF
TRBJ1-2	TRBV5-1	once	TRBD1	TGCGCCAGCAGCCCGGACCTGGGACAGGGAGATGGCTACACCTTC	CASSPDLGQGDGYTF
TRBJ1-5	TRBV7-6	once	.	TGTGCCAGCAGCTTAACGTCGGGACATTTCGACAATCAGCCCCAGCATTTT	CASSLTSGHFDNQPQHF